These 5 T cell receptor beta chains came from one sample sequenced in a study of T-cell memory formation after mild COVID-19. TCRdb re-called the 5' RACE reads through MiXCR, storing one row per CDR3 protein. This table holds approximately 400,000 distinct CDR3 sequences, 24% found once. The source material was PBMCs or a T cell subset sorted from them (not recorded which). All receptors derive from an adult woman who had mild COVID-19 (a few samples of this study predate the infection). Cell type and time point are not known.

This clonotype was detected only a few times. CDR3 sequence: CASSAPLAGGVDEQFF. The CDR3 DNA reads TGTGCCAGCAGCGCCCCTCTAGCGGGAGGAGTCGATGAGCAGTTCTTC. The rearrangement links TRBV5-6 to TRBJ2-1, with TRBD2 matching 11 bases. V was clipped by 4 bases and J by 8 bases; unmatched bases: 11. The CDR3 spans 16 residues. Germline assignment: CDR1 SGHDT and CDR2 YYEEEE.

At least ten counts were recorded for this clonotype. The rearrangement links TRBV2 to TRBJ1-5; 8 bases align to TRBD1. From germline, CDR1 is SNHLY and CDR2 FYNNEI. This CDR3 is built from 13 residues. The V segment lost 4 bases and the J segment 4 bases; nucleotides outside the gene matches: 0. The CDR3 region is CASSGQGNQPQHF. The CDR3 DNA reads as TGTGCCAGCAGTGGACAGGGGAATCAGCCCCAGCATTTT.

This chain uses TRBV5-1 with TRBJ2-7; TRBD2 agrees at 7 bases. This CDR3 is 18 amino acids long. V was pared by 4 bases and J by 0 bases, with 16 bases of the junction left unmatched. The V gene's germline CDR1 is SGHRS and CDR2 YFSETQ. CDR3 amino acids: CASSPRDYGKESSYEQYF. In DNA form, the CDR3 reads TGCGCCAGCAGCCCTAGGGACTACGGGAAGGAGAGCTCCTACGAGCAGTACTTC. The whole variable domain, filled in from reference TRBV5-1 and TRBJ2-7, reads KAGVTQTPRYLIKTRGQQVTLSCSPISGHRSVSWYQQTPGQGLQFLFEYFSETQRNKGNFPGRFSGRQFSNSRSEMNVSTLELGDSALYLCASSPRDYGKESSYEQYFGPGTRLTVT.

CDR3 DNA sequence: TGTGCCAGCAGTTTCGTTAATCAGCCCCAGCATTTT. Translation gives CASSFVNQPQHF. The chain recombines TRBV12-3 or TRBV12-4 with TRBJ1-5; D call uncertain. Deletions cut 3 bases from V and 4 bases from J, with 4 bases between. The CDR3 consists of 12 residues.

In its sample, this clonotype is medium-sized (0.01 to 0.1%). CDR3 nucleotides: TGTGCCAGCAGCCCAGGGGGAAGCTCCTACAATGAGCAGTTCTTC. It specifies CASSPGGSSYNEQFF. The genes are TRBV5-6 and TRBJ2-1; TRBD1 matches at 7 bases. Germline V gives CDR1 SGHDT, CDR2 YYEEEE. The CDR3 is 15 amino acids. V shed 4 bases, J shed 0 bases, and the junction held 4 bases outside the gene matches. Full variable domain (outside the CDR3, taken from reference TRBV5-6 and TRBJ2-1): DAGVTQSPTHLIKTRGQQVTLRCSPKSGHDTVSWYQQALGQGPQFIFQYYEEEERQRGNFPDRFSGHQFPNYSSELNVNALLLGDSALYLCASSPGGSSYNEQFFGPGTRLTVL.